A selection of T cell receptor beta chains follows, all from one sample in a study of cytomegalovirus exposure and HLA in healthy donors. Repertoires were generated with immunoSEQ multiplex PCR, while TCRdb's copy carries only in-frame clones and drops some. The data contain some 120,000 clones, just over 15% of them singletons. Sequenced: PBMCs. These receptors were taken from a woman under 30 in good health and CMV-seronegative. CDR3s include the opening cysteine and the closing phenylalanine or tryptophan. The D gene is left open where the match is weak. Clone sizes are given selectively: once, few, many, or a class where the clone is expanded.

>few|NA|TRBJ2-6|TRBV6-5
TGTGCCAGCAGTTCAGAAACTGGGGCCAACGTCCTGACTTTC
CASSSETGANVLTF
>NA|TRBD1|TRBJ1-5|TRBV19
TGTGCCAGTAGTATAAGGACAGGGGGCAATCAGCCCCAGCATTTT
CASSIRTGGNQPQHF
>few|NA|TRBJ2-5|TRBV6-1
TGTGCCAGCAGTGAAGGCGTTTGGTCCAATCAAGAGACCCAGTACTTC
CASSEGVWSNQETQYF
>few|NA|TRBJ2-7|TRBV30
TGTGCCTGGAGTGTACAAGAGGCCTACGAGCAGTACTTC
CAWSVQEAYEQYF
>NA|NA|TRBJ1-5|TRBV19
TGTGCCAGTAGTATTAACAGGATGGGCAATCAGCCCCAGCATTTT
CASSINRMGNQPQHF
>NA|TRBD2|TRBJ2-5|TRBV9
TGTGCCAGCAGCCCGGTCGGACTAGCGGGAGTGTCAGAGACCCAGTACTTC
CASSPVGLAGVSETQYF
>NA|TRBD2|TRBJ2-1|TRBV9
TGTGCCAGCAGCACGAGCGGGGGGGAATACAATGAGCAGTTCTTC
CASSTSGGEYNEQFF
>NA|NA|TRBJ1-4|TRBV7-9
TGTGCCAGCAGCCCGGGGACAACTGCAACTAATGAAAAACTGTTTTTT
CASSPGTTATNEKLFF
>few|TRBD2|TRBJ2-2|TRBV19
TGTGCCAGTAGAGCGACTAGCGGGAGGGCCGGGGTCGGGGAGCTGTTTTTT
CASRATSGRAGVGELFF
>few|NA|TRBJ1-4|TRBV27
TGTGCCAGCAGTTTTCGGGGACTAAGAGCAACTAATGAAAAACTGTTTTTT
CASSFRGLRATNEKLFF
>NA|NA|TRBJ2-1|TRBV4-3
TGCGCCAGCAGCCAAGTCGCGGGGGCGATGAACAATGAGCAGTTCTTC
CASSQVAGAMNNEQFF
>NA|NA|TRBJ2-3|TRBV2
TGTGCCAGCAGTGGTCAGGGCCTTAGCACAGATACGCAGTATTTT
CASSGQGLSTDTQYF
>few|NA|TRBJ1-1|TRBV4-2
TGTGCCAGCAGCCAAGATCCAGGACTAGAAAACACTGAAGCTTTCTTT
CASSQDPGLENTEAFF
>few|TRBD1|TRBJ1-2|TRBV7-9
TGTGCCAGCAGCTTAGCCCGGGGACAGGGGGGATATGGCTACACCTTC
CASSLARGQGGYGYTF
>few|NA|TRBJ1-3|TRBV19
TGTGCCAGTAGTACAGCCGGGATACCGGGAAACACCATATATTTT
CASSTAGIPGNTIYF
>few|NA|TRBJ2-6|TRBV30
TGTGCCCGGGATGGGTATGGGGCCAACGTCCTGACTTTC
CARDGYGANVLTF
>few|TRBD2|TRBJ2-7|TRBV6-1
TGTGCCAGCAGTCAGGGACTAGCGGTTTGGGAGCAGTACTTC
CASSQGLAVWEQYF
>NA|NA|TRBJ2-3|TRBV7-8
TGTGCCAGCAGCCACTTCACGATAACTTACACAGATACGCAGTATTTT
CASSHFTITYTDTQYF
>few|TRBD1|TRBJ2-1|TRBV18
TGTGCCAGCTCCCCCGGGACAGGGGGCGATGAGCAGTTCTTC
CASSPGTGGDEQFF
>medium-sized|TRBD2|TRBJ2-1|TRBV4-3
TGCGCCAGCAGCCACAGCGGGGGGGCAGAGGAGCAGTTCTTC
CASSHSGGAEEQFF
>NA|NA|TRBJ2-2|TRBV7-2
TGTGCCAGCAGCGGAATCAGGGGTGGCACCGGGGAGCTGTTTTTT
CASSGIRGGTGELFF
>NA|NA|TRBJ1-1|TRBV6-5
TGTGCCAGCAGTAGGGACACTAAAGCTTTCTTT
CASSRDTKAFF
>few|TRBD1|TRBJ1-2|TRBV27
TGTGCCAGCAGGTGGGGCAGGGGGCCCTATGGCTACACCTTC
CASRWGRGPYGYTF
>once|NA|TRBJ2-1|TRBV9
TGTGCCAGCAGCGTAGAAGGGGGGGCCAGGAATGAGCAGTTCTTC
CASSVEGGARNEQFF
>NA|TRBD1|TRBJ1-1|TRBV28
TGTGCCAGCAGTTTATATGATCGTCTCGGACAGGGACATGAAGCTTTCTTT
CASSLYDRLGQGHEAFF
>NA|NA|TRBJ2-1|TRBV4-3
TGCGCCAGCAGCCAAGGAACAGGGAATGAGCAGTTCTTC
CASSQGTGNEQFF
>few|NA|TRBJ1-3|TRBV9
TGTGCCAGCAGCGCCGACCAGGGTAGATTCTCTGGAAACACCATATATTTT
CASSADQGRFSGNTIYF